Presented here are 11 T cell receptor beta chains from one specimen sequenced in a study of T cell repertoires in cytomegalovirus infection. TCRdb re-called the reads through MiXCR, storing one row per CDR3 protein. The data show under 350,000 distinct CDR3 sequences, with over 7.5% seen just once and around 4.1% held by the top ten. The sample taken for sequencing was PBMCs. The receptor set was obtained from a human donor in good health (CMV status not recorded). Some clones in this sample may be carry-over from other donors' samples.

This clonotype has a count of ten or more. The rearrangement links TRBV6-2 or TRBV6-3 to TRBJ2-1, with D perhaps matching TRBD1 (7 bases). Germline CDR1 MNHEY, CDR2 SVGEGT. V was pared by 6 bases and J by 0 bases, with 18 bases between. This CDR3 spans 17 amino acids. The CDR3 reads CASSAGQTIRSYNEQFF. DNA of the CDR3: TGTGCCAGCAGCGCGGGACAGACAATTCGCTCCTACAATGAGCAGTTCTTC.

In this sample, this clonotype turned up a few times. The chain is built from TRBV6-6 and TRBJ1-5; TRBD1 aligns across 10 bases. CDR1 is MNHNY, CDR2 SVGAGI, per germline (reference sequence). The V gene end was trimmed by 5 bases and the J gene end by 2 bases; junction bases not matched to a gene: 6. CDR3 length equals 16 residues. The CDR3 coding sequence is TGTGCCAGCAGTGATGGGACAGGGGCTGGCAATCAGCCCCAGCATTTT. This translates into CASSDGTGAGNQPQHF.

The CDR3 DNA reads as TGCAGCGTTGAAGGTTCCGGACAGGTCTCTAACTATGGCTACACCTTC. Translation gives CSVEGSGQVSNYGYTF. The chain joins TRBV29-1 to TRBJ1-2, with 7 bases aligning to TRBD1. This CDR3 has 16 residues. J lost 0 bases, V lost 1 base, and 8 bases had no gene match. Germline V lookup: CDR1 SQVTM, CDR2 ANQGSEA.

This rearrangement joins TRBV27 to TRBJ2-6; D perhaps matches TRBD1 (5 bases). Per germline, CDR1 MNHEY and CDR2 SMNVEV (reference sequence). The CDR3 length is 16 residues. With 5 bases removed from V and 0 bases from J, the gap between germline ends came to 11 bases. CDR3 protein: CASSPFTGSGANVLTF. Here the CDR3 DNA reads TGTGCCAGCAGTCCCTTTACAGGCTCTGGGGCCAACGTCCTGACTTTC.

This chain links TRBV28 with TRBJ2-3; D might be TRBD1 or TRBD2, each matching 5 bases. The CDR3 is 15 residues long. Deletions cut 8 bases from V and 4 bases from J, with 19 bases between. CDR1 is MDHEN, CDR2 SYDVKM, per germline. The CDR3 DNA sequence: TGTGCCAGCGGCGGGTCAGGGAAGTCTGCAGATACGCAGTATTTT. Translation gives CASGGSGKSADTQYF.

This clonotype turned up a few times. The chain uses TRBV12-3 or TRBV12-4 and TRBJ2-2; D might be TRBD1 or TRBD2, each matching 5 bases. Deletions cut 5 bases from V and 3 bases from J, with 22 bases between. This CDR3 is 18 amino acids long. CDR3 loop: CASSTYPGTPGYTGELFF. The CDR3 DNA reads TGTGCCAGCAGTACCTACCCAGGGACCCCAGGCTACACCGGGGAGCTGTTTTTT.

This clonotype was picked up many times. The chain carries TRBV7-2 and TRBJ2-1; D uncertain. Per the germline V gene, CDR1 is SGHTA and CDR2 is FQGNSA. Trimming left V 5 bases short and J 6 bases short, with 14 bases between. This CDR3 is 14 amino acids long. Written as DNA, the CDR3 is TGTGCCAGCAGCACACGGGCCGGCAGCAATGAGCAGTTCTTC. Protein product: CASSTRAGSNEQFF.

This clonotype was detected ten times or more. The chain employs TRBV7-2 and TRBJ2-2, with D hard to call. This CDR3 has 15 residues. V shed 4 bases and J shed 1 base, with 10 bases lying between them. The germline CDR1 and CDR2 sequences are SGHTA and FQGNSA. The CDR3 spells CASSSMTQNTGELFF. CDR3 DNA sequence: TGTGCCAGCAGCTCCATGACTCAGAACACCGGGGAGCTGTTTTTT.

The V call is TRBV29-1, the J call TRBJ2-5; 9 bases line up with TRBD2. Trimming removed 1 base from V and 3 bases from J; junction bases left unmatched: 6. The germline gives CDR1 SQVTM, CDR2 ANQGSEA. The CDR3 length is 15 residues. Written as DNA, the CDR3 is TGCAGCGTTGAAGCCCCCCGGACTAGCGAAGAGACCCAGTACTTC. It yields the protein CSVEAPRTSEETQYF. Variable domain in full (rest from reference TRBV29-1 and TRBJ2-5): SAVISQKPSRDICQRGTSLTIQCQVDSQVTMMFWYRQQPGQSLTLIATANQGSEATYESGFVIDKFPISRPNLTFSTLTVSNMSPEDSSIYLCSVEAPRTSEETQYFGPGTRLLVL.

In its sample, this clonotype was seen many times. The chain recombines TRBV6-1 with TRBJ1-1, with 7 bases fitting TRBD1. CDR1 and CDR2 from the germline V gene are MNHNS and SASEGT. The CDR3 is made up of 14 amino acids. V dropped 7 bases and J dropped 5; count of bases not matched to a gene: 10. CDR3 in amino acids: CASTRGQAQTEAFF. The DNA for the CDR3 is TGTGCCAGCACCCGTGGACAGGCGCAGACTGAAGCTTTCTTT.

The V call is TRBV25-1, the J call TRBJ1-3, with no clear D. V was trimmed by 0 bases and J by 6 bases, leaving 9 bases between them. CDR3 size: 14 residues. Germline CDR1 is MGHDK and CDR2 is SYGVNS. Written as DNA, the CDR3 is TGTGCCAGCAGTGAATATCCCTTCGCAAACACCATATATTTT. Its protein product is CASSEYPFANTIYF.